The 18 T cell receptor beta chains below all came from one sample that was sequenced in a study of human T cells and chemical hapten exposure. TCRdb re-called the RACE reads with MiXCR, one entry per CDR3 protein. The table has some 80,000 distinct CDR3 sequences, about 10% seen once; the top ten hold approximately 4.6%. Time point: patch test 1, 2 weeks after DPC sensitization. Treatment noted: therapeutic diphenylcyclopropenone sensitization with weekly scalp DPC. The sequenced sample was whole blood, obtained in connection with sensitization to the hapten diphenylcyclopropenone (DPC). The receptors derive from a woman between 45 and 65 years old with alopecia areata. Some clones in this sample may be carry-over from other donors' samples.

This clonotype was recorded many times. The chain uses TRBV7-2 and TRBJ2-3; 9 nucleotides match TRBD1. With 5 bases clipped from V and 1 base from J, the junction kept 4 bases outside the gene matches. The germline V gene has CDR1 SGHTA and CDR2 FQGNSA. CDR3 length equals 15 residues. CDR3 sequence reads: CASSARTGGTDTQYF. The CDR3 DNA reads TGTGCCAGCAGCGCAAGGACAGGGGGCACAGATACGCAGTATTTT.

This clonotype was counted ten times or more. The chain is built from TRBV7-9 and TRBJ2-7, with 11 bases lining up with TRBD2. Germline CDR1 SEHNR, CDR2 FQNEAQ (reference sequence). The ends lost 2 bases at V and 4 bases at J; junction bases unmatched: 4. The CDR3 loop spans 15 amino acids. DNA for the CDR3: TGTGCCAGCAGCTTACCGACTAGCGGGATTTACGAGCAGTACTTC. Translation gives CASSLPTSGIYEQYF.

The V call is TRBV9, the J call TRBJ1-2; D not resolved. Per germline, CDR1 SGDLS and CDR2 YYNGEE. CDR3 length equals 13 residues. Trimming stripped 3 bases from V and 4 bases from J, with 10 bases between. CDR3 loop: CASSEGLFYGYTF. The CDR3, as DNA: TGTGCCAGCAGCGAGGGCCTGTTCTATGGCTACACCTTC.

This clonotype counts as medium-sized. The chain carries TRBV3-1 and TRBJ1-1; possibly TRBD1 for D (5 bases). There are 11 residues in the CDR3. Looked up from germline, CDR1 is LGHDT and CDR2 is YNNKEL (reference sequence). Trimming shortened V by 6 bases and J by 8 bases, and 10 bases separated the two germline ends. The DNA of the CDR3 is TGTGCCAGCAGTCCAGGGACCGAAGCTTTCTTT. Protein: CASSPGTEAFF.

This clonotype was found many times. The chain has TRBV4-1 and TRBJ2-6; D perhaps matches TRBD1 (5 bases). V was clipped by 3 bases and J by 2 bases, with 5 bases between them. Germline V CDR1 and CDR2: MGHRA, YSYEKL. The CDR3 has 14 amino acids. CDR3 in DNA: TGCGCCAGCAGCCAGGGGCCTGGGGCCAACGTCCTGACTTTC. Translated, it gives CASSQGPGANVLTF.

This clonotype was seen ten or more times. The gene calls are TRBV7-6 and TRBJ1-2, with 9 bases lining up with TRBD1. From germline, CDR1 is SGHVS and CDR2 FNYEAQ. The CDR3 loop spans 15 amino acids. V gave up 5 bases and J gave up 4 bases; unmatched junction bases: 8. CDR3 in DNA: TGTGCCAGCAGCCCCGGACAGGGGCGGGCCTATGGCTACACCTTC. It specifies CASSPGQGRAYGYTF.

The chain recombines TRBV5-1 with TRBJ2-2; the D gene is possibly TRBD1 (5 bases). The V end was cut by 2 bases, the J end by 2 bases, with 10 bases between. This CDR3 contains 15 residues. Germline V gene sequence: CDR1 SGHRS, CDR2 YFSETQ. In DNA form, the CDR3 reads TGCGCCAGCAGCTTTAGACAGCAAAACACCGGGGAGCTGTTTTTT. Amino acids: CASSFRQQNTGELFF.

In its sample, this clonotype was seen many times. The chain has TRBV6-2 or TRBV6-3 and TRBJ1-6; no firm D call. The CDR3 is 11 amino acids. Germline V CDR1 and CDR2: MNHEY, SVGEGT. Between the trimmed V and J ends, which lost 6 bases and 7 bases, there was a span of 4 bases. The CDR3 DNA follows: TGTGCCAGCAGCACCAATTCACCCCTCCACTTT. Translating gives CASSTNSPLHF.

CDR3 nucleotide sequence: TGCAGCGGCGACCGGGCCCTCCCAAATCGCGAGACCCAGTACTTC. Translation gives CSGDRALPNRETQYF. V and J are TRBV29-1 and TRBJ2-5, with D uncertain. The CDR3 runs to 15 residues. Between the trimmed V and J ends, which lost 7 bases and 5 bases, there was a span of 23 bases. Germline-derived CDR1 and CDR2 are SQVTM and ANQGSEA.

Many counts were recorded for this clonotype. V usage is TRBV29-1 and J usage is TRBJ2-3, with D hard to call. The CDR3 totals 12 residues. V lost 5 bases and J 1 base, leaving 7 bases between the germline ends. The germline gives CDR1 SQVTM, CDR2 ANQGSEA. As DNA, the CDR3 is TGCAGCGTTTTTTGGGGCACAGATACGCAGTATTTT. This encodes CSVFWGTDTQYF.

Many counts were recorded for this clonotype. This chain connects TRBV6-5 to TRBJ2-7, with D maybe TRBD1 (6 bases). Germline V lookup: CDR1 MNHEY, CDR2 SVGAGI. There are 15 residues in the CDR3. V lost 5 bases and J lost 4, with 18 bases in between. The CDR3 loop is CASSSSVTGGYEQYF. The CDR3 DNA is TGTGCCAGCAGTAGTTCTGTGACAGGCGGATACGAGCAGTACTTC.

Many counts were recorded for this clonotype. J is TRBJ1-2 and V is TRBV4-1; tentatively, D is TRBD1 (5 bases). The germline gives CDR1 MGHRA, CDR2 YSYEKL. This CDR3 contains 16 residues. V lost 5 bases to trimming and J lost 0 bases, with 16 bases between them. The CDR3: CASSYSKDTANYGYTF. The CDR3 DNA reads as TGCGCCAGCAGCTACTCAAAGGACACCGCTAACTATGGCTACACCTTC.

This clonotype was picked up many times. The V call is TRBV18, the J call TRBJ2-7; 12 bases map to TRBD2. The CDR3 contains 16 residues. Germline assignment: CDR1 KGHSH and CDR2 LQKENI. Trimming removed 2 bases from V and 0 bases from J; junction bases left unmatched: 2. CDR3 amino acids: CASSPGLAGSSYEQYF. DNA of the CDR3: TGTGCCAGCTCACCAGGACTAGCGGGGAGCTCCTACGAGCAGTACTTC.

The chain combines TRBV15 with TRBJ2-3, with D perhaps TRBD2 (6 bases). The CDR3 length is 18 residues. The germline V and J ends were trimmed by 0 bases and 4 bases, with 20 bases remaining between them. Germline V gene lookup returns CDR1 LNHNV and CDR2 YYDKDF (reference sequence). CDR3 protein: CATSRERVAVQTPDTQYF. CDR3 sequence (DNA): TGTGCCACCAGCAGAGAAAGGGTAGCGGTCCAGACCCCAGATACGCAGTATTTT.

This clonotype was recorded a few times. V is TRBV7-9 and J is TRBJ2-5, with unresolved D. The V gene lost 4 bases and the J gene lost 4 bases, with 10 bases spanning the gap. The CDR3 consists of 13 residues. Per the germline V gene, CDR1 is SEHNR and CDR2 is FQNEAQ (reference sequence). The DNA of the CDR3 is TGTGCCAGCAGCTCCGAGGTGAGAGAGACCCAGTACTTC. Protein sequence: CASSSEVRETQYF.

This clonotype turned up a few times. The chain uses TRBV7-9 and TRBJ2-7; no clear D gene. V shed 6 bases and J shed 6 bases, with 9 bases lying between them. Germline V gene sequence: CDR1 SEHNR, CDR2 FQNEAQ (reference sequence). This CDR3 has 11 residues. The chain's CDR3 is CASRTSGEQYF. CDR3 sequence (DNA): TGTGCCAGCAGAACAAGTGGCGAGCAGTACTTC.

The table lists this clonotype with many counts. The rearrangement links TRBV27 to TRBJ2-5, with 9 bases aligning to TRBD2. V lost 4 bases, J lost 0 bases, and 3 bases stayed unmatched. Per germline, CDR1 MNHEY and CDR2 SMNVEV (reference sequence). The CDR3 totals 15 residues. Here the CDR3 reads CASSWTSEYQETQYF. In DNA form, the CDR3 reads TGTGCCAGCAGTTGGACTAGCGAATACCAAGAGACCCAGTACTTC.

The gene calls are TRBV29-1 and TRBJ1-1; 8 bases fit TRBD1. J gave up 1 base and V 3 bases, and 4 bases lay outside the gene matches. The CDR3 covers 14 residues. Germline V gene data show CDR1 as SQVTM and CDR2 as ANQGSEA. The CDR3 coding sequence is TGCAGCGTTGACCAGACAGGGGAGAACACTGAAGCTTTCTTT. This translates into CSVDQTGENTEAFF.